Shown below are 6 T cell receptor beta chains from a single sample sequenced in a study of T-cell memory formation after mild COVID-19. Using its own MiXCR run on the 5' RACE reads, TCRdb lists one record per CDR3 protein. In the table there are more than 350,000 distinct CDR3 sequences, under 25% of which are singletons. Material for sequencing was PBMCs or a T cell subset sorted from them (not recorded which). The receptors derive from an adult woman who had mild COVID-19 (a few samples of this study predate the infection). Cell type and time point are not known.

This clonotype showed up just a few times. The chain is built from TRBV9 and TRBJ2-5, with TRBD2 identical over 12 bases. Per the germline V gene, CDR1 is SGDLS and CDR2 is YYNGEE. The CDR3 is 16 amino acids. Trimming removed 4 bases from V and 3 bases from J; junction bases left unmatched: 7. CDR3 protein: CASSLGLAGMEETQYF. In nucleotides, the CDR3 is TGTGCCAGCAGCCTAGGACTAGCGGGGATGGAAGAGACCCAGTACTTC.

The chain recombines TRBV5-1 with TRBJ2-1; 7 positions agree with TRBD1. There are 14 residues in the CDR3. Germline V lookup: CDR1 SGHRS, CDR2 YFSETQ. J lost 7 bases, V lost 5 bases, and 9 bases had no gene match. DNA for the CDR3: TGCGCCAGCAGAGAGGGGGCCAGGGGGAATGAGCAGTTCTTC. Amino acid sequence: CASREGARGNEQFF.

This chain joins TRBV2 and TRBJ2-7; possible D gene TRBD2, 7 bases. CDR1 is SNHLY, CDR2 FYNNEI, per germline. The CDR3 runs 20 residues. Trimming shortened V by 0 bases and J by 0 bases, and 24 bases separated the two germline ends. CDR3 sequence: CASSEARQGLADLSSYEQYF. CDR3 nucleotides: TGTGCCAGCAGTGAAGCGCGTCAGGGGCTAGCGGACCTGAGCTCCTACGAGCAGTACTTC.

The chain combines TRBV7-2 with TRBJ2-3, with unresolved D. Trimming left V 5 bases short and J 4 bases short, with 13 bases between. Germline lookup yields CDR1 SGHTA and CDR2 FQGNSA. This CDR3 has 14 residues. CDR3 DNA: TGTGCCAGCAGCCGTAGTGATCGCGCAGATACGCAGTATTTT. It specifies CASSRSDRADTQYF.

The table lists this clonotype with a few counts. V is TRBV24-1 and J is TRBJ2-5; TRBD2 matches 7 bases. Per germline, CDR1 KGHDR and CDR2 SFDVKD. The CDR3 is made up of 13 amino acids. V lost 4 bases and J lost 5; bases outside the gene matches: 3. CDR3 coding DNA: TGTGCCACCAGTGAAGCGGGGTTGGAGACCCAGTACTTC. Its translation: CATSEAGLETQYF.

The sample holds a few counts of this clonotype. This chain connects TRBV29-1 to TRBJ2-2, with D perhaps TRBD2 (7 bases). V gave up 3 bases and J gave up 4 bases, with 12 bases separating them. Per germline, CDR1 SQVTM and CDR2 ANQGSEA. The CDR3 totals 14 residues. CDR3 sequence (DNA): TGCAGCGTTGATAGGGGGGGGGCCACCGGGGAGCTGTTTTTT. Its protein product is CSVDRGGATGELFF.